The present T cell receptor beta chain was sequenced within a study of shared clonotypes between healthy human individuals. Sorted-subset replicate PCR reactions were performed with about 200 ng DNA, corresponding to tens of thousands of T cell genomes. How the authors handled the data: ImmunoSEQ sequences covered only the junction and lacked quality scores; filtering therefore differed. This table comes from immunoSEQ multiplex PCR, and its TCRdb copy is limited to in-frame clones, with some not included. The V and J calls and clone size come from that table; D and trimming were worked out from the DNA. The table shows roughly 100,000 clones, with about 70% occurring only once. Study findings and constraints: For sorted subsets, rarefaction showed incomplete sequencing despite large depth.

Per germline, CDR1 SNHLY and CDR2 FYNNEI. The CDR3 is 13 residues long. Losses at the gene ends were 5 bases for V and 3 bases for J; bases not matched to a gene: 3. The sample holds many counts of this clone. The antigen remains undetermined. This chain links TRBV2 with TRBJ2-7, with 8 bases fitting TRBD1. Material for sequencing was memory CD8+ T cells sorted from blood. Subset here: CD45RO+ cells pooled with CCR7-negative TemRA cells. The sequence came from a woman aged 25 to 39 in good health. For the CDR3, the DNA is TGTGCCAGCAGTTTCGGACAGGGCTACGAGCAGTACTTC. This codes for CASSFGQGYEQYF. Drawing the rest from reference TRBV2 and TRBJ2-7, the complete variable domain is EPEVTQTPSHQVTQMGQEVILRCVPISNHLYFYWYRQILGQKVEFLVSFYNNEISEKSEIFDDQFSVERPDGSNFTLKIRSTKLEDSAMYFCASSFGQGYEQYFGPGTRLTVT.